This paragraph reports one TCR beta chain. This clone's antigen is unknown. Base qualities are not at hand, and no much larger clone is one base apart. From cysteine to phenylalanine, the CDR3 is 13 amino acids long. The sequence is cut down to CDR3 DNA, 39 bases in frame from base 1. CDR1 LGHNA and CDR2 YNFKEQ were looked up in the germline V gene. The V and J ends are trimmed by 0 bases and 6 bases, leaving 6 bases between them. Ophthalmopathy patients had moderately to severely active disease, Clinical Activity Score of at least 3, NOSPECS grade of at least 4, and duration under 3 months. Any patient with an uncontrolled infection, another autoimmune disease, pregnancy or lactation was excluded. Clinical symptoms, serum thyroxine and TRAb, thyroid ultrasound, and orbital computed tomography formed the basis for the diagnoses. PBMCs were isolated from 8 to 10 ml of fresh peripheral blood by Ficoll-Paque density gradient centrifugation. Total RNA was extracted using Trizol reagent, and RNA quality was assessed on an Agilent 2100 Bioanalyzer.

The record originates from a study of T cells in Graves' hyperthyroidism and ophthalmopathy (dated by TCRdb to between 2018 and 2020). About the full investigation: Peripheral blood samples were taken at the time of initial diagnosis, prior to any treatment. Thyroid tissue and blood T-cell repertoires from six Graves' hyperthyroidism patients were also compared in the study. An independent validation cohort of fewer than 20 hyperthyroidism patients and approximately 15 patients who later progressed to ophthalmopathy tested prospective prediction of ophthalmopathy. To identify TCR V-J signatures that set the groups apart, the researchers used a discovery cohort of about a hundred patients, made up of 43 with Graves' ophthalmopathy and about 60 with stable Graves' hyperthyroidism. The 100 or so discovery patients were randomly split 7:3 into training and test sets. Once sampling was done, hyperthyroidism patients were given methimazole at a starting dose of 30 mg daily, whereas ophthalmopathy patients were given high-dose intravenous methylprednisolone. TCR Vbeta CDR3 sequencing of some 140 peripheral blood samples (approximately 44 ophthalmopathy, roughly 74 hyperthyroidism and approximately 17 progressor patients) is reported in the paper.

Study-wide conclusions, independent of this receptor: A model built on a 13 V-J signature distinguished ophthalmopathy from stable hyperthyroidism, reaching 85% to 90% sensitivity and around 82% specificity in cross-validation and 80%/75% in testing. No statistical method was used to fix the sample size in advance, and group allocation was not hidden from the investigators. During validation, the model predicted progression to ophthalmopathy a median of approximately 6 months ahead of onset, with around 70% sensitivity and 72.22% specificity. Blood samples also contained most of the expanded thyroid clonotypes (frequency above 0.001), which suggests that blood repertoires may reflect thyroid immune responses.

TCR beta CDR3 regions were amplified from RNA transcripts. A first-round RT-PCR of the TCR CDR3 used the HTBI primer set with the Qiagen OneStep RT-PCR kit. Libraries were constructed in a second round of multiplex PCR, after which size selection and purification were performed. Sequencing of the libraries was done on an Illumina HiSeq2000 using paired-end 100 bp reads. In the source study's methods: SOAPnuke was used to process the raw data, with reads discarded if the reads contained adapters or uncalled bases, had a mean Phred below 15, or lacked an exact constant-primer or identifier match. High-quality paired reads were merged with COPE v1.2.5, and unique nucleotide sequences were defined as clonotypes. Clonotypes were aligned to IMGT TRBV, TRBD and TRBJ reference segments using MiTCR v1.1. Only V-J combinations with frequency above 0.0001, covering approximately 99% of repertoires, were analysed. A TCS score was defined as the ratio of F50 (clonal expansion) to E x V (chaos), with BLOSUM62-based TCRdist applied between CDR3 peptides within each V-J. Welch's t-statistics and random forest reduced around 510 V-J features to 13, which were used in a naive Bayes classifier (R e1071). The Morisita-Horn index was used to measure how similar the thyroid and blood repertoires were. Using fastp trimming at Q25 and MiXCR clonotype assembly, TCRdb reanalyzed the public sequencing data and kept in-frame beta chains. A single entry per CDR3 protein holds the most common genes and DNA from its merged rows. The V and J calls come from TCRdb's annotation, not from the publication. The sample records 600,000 to 700,000 distinct CDR3 sequences, about 15% of which are singletons. Roughly 4.5% of the sample lies in the top ten.

The sample was blood. The rearranged segments are TRBV4-2 and TRBJ1-5; the D gene cannot be resolved reliably. This receptor was identified in a woman aged 40 to 49 with Graves' ophthalmopathy. In nucleotide form, the sequence is TGTGCCAGCAGCCAAGATGGCAGTCAGCCCCAGCATTTT. Its translation is CASSQDGSQPQHF.